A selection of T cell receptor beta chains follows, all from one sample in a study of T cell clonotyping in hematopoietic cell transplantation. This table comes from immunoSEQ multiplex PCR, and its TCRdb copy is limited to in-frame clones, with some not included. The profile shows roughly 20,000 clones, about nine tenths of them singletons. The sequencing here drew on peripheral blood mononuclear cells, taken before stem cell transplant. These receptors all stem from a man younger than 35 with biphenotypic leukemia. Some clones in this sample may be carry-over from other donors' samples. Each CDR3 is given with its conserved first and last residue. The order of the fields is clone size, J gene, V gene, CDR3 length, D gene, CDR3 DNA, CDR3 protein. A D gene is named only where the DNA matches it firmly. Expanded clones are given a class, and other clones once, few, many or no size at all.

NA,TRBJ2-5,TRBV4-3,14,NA,TGCGCCAGCAGCCAAGGGTGGGGACTAGAGACCCAGTACTTC,CASSQGWGLETQYF
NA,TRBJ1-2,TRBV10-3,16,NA,TGTGCCATCAGTGAGTTGGGTGACTGGGACGACTATGGCTACACCTTC,CAISELGDWDDYGYTF
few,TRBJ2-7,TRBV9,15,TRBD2,TGTGCCAGCAGCGTAGAAGCGGGAAAAACCTACGAGCAGTACTTC,CASSVEAGKTYEQYF
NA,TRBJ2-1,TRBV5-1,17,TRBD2,TGCGCCAGCAGCTTAAGGACTAGCGGCCAGTCCTACAATGAGCAGTTCTTC,CASSLRTSGQSYNEQFF
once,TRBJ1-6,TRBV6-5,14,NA,TGTGCCAGCAGACGTTGGCAGGAGGATTCACCCCTCCACTTT,CASRRWQEDSPLHF
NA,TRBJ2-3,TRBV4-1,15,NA,TGCGCCAGCAGCCAAGTAGGCACAAGCACAGATACGCAGTATTTT,CASSQVGTSTDTQYF
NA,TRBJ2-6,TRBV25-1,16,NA,TGTGCCAGCAGTGACCCCCTCGGCAGGGGAGCCAACGTCCTGACTTTC,CASSDPLGRGANVLTF
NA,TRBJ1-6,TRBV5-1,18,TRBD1,TGCGCCAGCAGCTTTATGGGACAGGGGGCTAAGAATAATTCACCCCTCCACTTT,CASSFMGQGAKNNSPLHF
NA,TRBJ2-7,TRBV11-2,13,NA,TGTGCCAGCACAGGGACAAACTCCTACGAGCAGTACTTC,CASTGTNSYEQYF
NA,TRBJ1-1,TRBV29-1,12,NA,TGCAGCGCCACCCCTACCTACACTGAAGCTTTCTTT,CSATPTYTEAFF
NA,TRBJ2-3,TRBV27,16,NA,TGTGCCAGCAGAGTCAGGGGATGGACGAACCCAGATACGCAGTATTTT,CASRVRGWTNPDTQYF
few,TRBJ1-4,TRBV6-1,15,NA,TGTGCCAGCGCGTCGACCCCTCAGGCTAATGAAAAACTGTTTTTT,CASASTPQANEKLFF
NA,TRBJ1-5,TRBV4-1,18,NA,TGCGCCAGCAGCCAATTGGGGATTGTAGGGGGTGGCAATCAGCCCCAGCATTTT,CASSQLGIVGGGNQPQHF
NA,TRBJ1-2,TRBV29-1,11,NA,TGCAGCGTGGTCAGGGGCTATGGCTACACCTTC,CSVVRGYGYTF
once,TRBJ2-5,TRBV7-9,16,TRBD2,TGTGCCAGCAGCATCCGGGGACTAGCGGTTCAAGAGACCCAGTACTTC,CASSIRGLAVQETQYF
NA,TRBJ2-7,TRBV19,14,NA,TGTGCCAGTAGTATAGATCAAATGGGCTACGAGCAGTACTTC,CASSIDQMGYEQYF
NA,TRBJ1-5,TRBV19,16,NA,TGTGCCAGTAGGACCTCTCTAACGGAGGGGAATCAGCCCCAGCATTTT,CASRTSLTEGNQPQHF
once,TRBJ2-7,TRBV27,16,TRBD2,TGTGCCAGCAGCCTAAACATTCTAGCGGAATCCTACGAGCAGTACTTC,CASSLNILAESYEQYF
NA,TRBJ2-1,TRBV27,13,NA,TGTGCCAGCAGTCTGCAGGGGGGTAGTGAGCAGTTCTTC,CASSLQGGSEQFF
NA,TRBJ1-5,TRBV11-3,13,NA,TGTGCCAGCAGCTTCGGGCTTTTGGAGCCCCAGCATTTT,CASSFGLLEPQHF
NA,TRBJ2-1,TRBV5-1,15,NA,TGCGCCAGCAGCGGGGAACTCAACCGTGAAAATGAGCAGTTCTTC,CASSGELNRENEQFF
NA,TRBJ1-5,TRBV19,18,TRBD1,TGTGCCAGTGGGACGGGTGGGGACAGCCCCACCATAAGGGAGCCCCAGCATTTT,CASGTGGDSPTIREPQHF
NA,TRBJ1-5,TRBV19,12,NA,TGTGCCAGTGGGTCGGGTTCTCAGCCCCAGCATTTT,CASGSGSQPQHF
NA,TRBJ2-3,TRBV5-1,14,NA,TGCGCCAGCAGCTTGGAAGGGGGAGGAGATACGCAGTATTTT,CASSLEGGGDTQYF
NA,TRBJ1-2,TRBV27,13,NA,TGTGCCAGCAGTCACCAAGCTAACTATGGCTACACCTTC,CASSHQANYGYTF
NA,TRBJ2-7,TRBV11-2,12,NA,TGTGCCAGCAGCCTAGGATTACTCGAGCAGTACTTC,CASSLGLLEQYF
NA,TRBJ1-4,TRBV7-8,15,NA,TGTGCCAGCAGCGCCCTAGACTCAACTAATGAAAAACTGTTTTTT,CASSALDSTNEKLFF
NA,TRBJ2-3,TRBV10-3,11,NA,TGTGCCATCAGTGAGTCCGATACGCAGTATTTT,CAISESDTQYF
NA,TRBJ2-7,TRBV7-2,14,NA,TGTGCCAGCAGCTTATCGCAGGATTCCTACGAGCAGTACTTC,CASSLSQDSYEQYF
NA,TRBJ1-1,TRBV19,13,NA,TGTGCCAGTAGTATTACCCTGACCACTGAAGCTTTCTTT,CASSITLTTEAFF
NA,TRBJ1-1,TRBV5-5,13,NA,TGTGCCAGCAGCTTTCAGGGAGACACTGAAGCTTTCTTT,CASSFQGDTEAFF
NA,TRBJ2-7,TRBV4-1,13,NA,TGCGCCAGCAGCCAAGAAGTAGGGAGCAAGCAGTACTTC,CASSQEVGSKQYF
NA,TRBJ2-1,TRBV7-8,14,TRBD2,TGTGCCAGCAGCTTTTGGCGGGGGAGGAGTGAGCAGTTCTTC,CASSFWRGRSEQFF
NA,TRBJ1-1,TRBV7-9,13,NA,TGTGCCAGCAGCTCGAGTACGAGAACTGAAGCTTTCTTT,CASSSSTRTEAFF
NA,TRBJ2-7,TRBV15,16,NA,TGTGCCACCAGCAGAGATCCCCCCGAGATACATTACGAGCAGTACTTC,CATSRDPPEIHYEQYF
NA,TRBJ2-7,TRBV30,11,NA,TGTGCCTGGAGTTTTCCTTACGAGCAGTACTTC,CAWSFPYEQYF
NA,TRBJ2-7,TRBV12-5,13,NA,TGTGCTAGTAGGTCTCGGGACTCCTACGAGCAGTACTTC,CASRSRDSYEQYF
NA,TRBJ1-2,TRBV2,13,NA,TGTGCCAGCAGTGACCAAAGTAACTATGGCTACACCTTC,CASSDQSNYGYTF
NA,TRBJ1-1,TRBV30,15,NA,TGTGCCTGGCGCAAGGGGGGGACGGGGAACACTGAAGCTTTCTTT,CAWRKGGTGNTEAFF
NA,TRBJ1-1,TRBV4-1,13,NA,TGCGCCAGCAGCCAAGTTTTGGCCGGGTATGCTTTCTTT,CASSQVLAGYAFF
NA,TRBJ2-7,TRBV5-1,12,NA,TGCGCCAGCAGGCAGGGACCCTACGAGCAGTACTTC,CASRQGPYEQYF
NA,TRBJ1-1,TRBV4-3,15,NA,TGCGCCAGCAGCCAAGTTTTTTCGCCGTACACTGAAGCTTTCTTT,CASSQVFSPYTEAFF
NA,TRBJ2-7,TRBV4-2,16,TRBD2,TGTGCCAGCAGCCAACTTACTAGCGGGAGGTTTAACGAGCAGTACTTC,CASSQLTSGRFNEQYF
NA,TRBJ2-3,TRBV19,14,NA,TGTGCCAGTAGTATAGGGACAGTCACAGATACGCAGTATTTT,CASSIGTVTDTQYF
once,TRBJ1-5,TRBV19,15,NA,TGTGCCAGTAGAACTCAGGCGCAGGGCAATCAGCCCCAGCATTTT,CASRTQAQGNQPQHF
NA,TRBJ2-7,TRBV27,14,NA,TGTGCCAGCAGTTTAGGGGCCCAATCCTACGAGCAGTACTTC,CASSLGAQSYEQYF
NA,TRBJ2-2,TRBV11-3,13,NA,TGTGCCAGCAGCCCCCGAGGGGCCGGGGAGCTGTTTTTT,CASSPRGAGELFF
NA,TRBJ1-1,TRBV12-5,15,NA,TGTGCTAGTGGTTTGGTTGGTAATTCGGGCACTGAAGCTTTCTTT,CASGLVGNSGTEAFF